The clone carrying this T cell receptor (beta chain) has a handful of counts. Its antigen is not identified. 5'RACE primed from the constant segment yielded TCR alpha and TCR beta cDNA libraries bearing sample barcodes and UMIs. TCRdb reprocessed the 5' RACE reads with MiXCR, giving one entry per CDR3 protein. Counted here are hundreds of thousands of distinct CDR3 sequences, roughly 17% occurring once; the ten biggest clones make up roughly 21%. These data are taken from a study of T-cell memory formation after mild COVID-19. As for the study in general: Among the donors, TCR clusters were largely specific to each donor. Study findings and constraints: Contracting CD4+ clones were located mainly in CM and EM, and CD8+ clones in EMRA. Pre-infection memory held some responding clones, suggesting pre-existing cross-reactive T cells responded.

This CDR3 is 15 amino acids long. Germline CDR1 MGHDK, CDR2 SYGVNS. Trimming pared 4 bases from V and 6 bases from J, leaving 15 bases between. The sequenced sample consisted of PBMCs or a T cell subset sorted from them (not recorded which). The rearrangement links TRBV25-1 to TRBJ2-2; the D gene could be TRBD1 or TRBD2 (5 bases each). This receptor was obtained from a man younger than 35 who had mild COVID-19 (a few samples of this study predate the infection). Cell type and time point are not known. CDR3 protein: CASSVLRGEAGELFF. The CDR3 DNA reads TGTGCCAGCAGTGTACTAAGAGGGGAAGCCGGGGAGCTGTTTTTT.